Listed here are 21 T cell receptor beta chains from one sample, sequenced in a study of metastatic and nonmetastatic thyroid tumors. TCRdb re-called the PCR reads with MiXCR. The sample has about 59,000 clones; roughly 17% are singletons. No patient received treatment before thyroid surgery. The sequencing sample was made of blood. The receptors derive from a male donor with papillary thyroid cancer or a benign thyroid nodule (not recorded which). Some clones in this sample may be carry-over from other donors' samples.

CDR3 sequence reads: CAWSRTGVVSPLHF. The CDR3 bases are TGTGCCTGGAGTAGGACGGGGGTAGTATCACCCCTCCACTTT. The chain couples TRBV30 to TRBJ1-6; D may be TRBD1 (5 bases). The CDR3 consists of 14 residues. From germline, CDR1 is GTSNPN and CDR2 SVGIG (reference sequence). V was clipped by 2 bases and J by 10 bases, with 15 bases between them.

At least ten counts were recorded for this clone. This sequence joins TRBV2 and TRBJ1-3; 7 nucleotides agree with TRBD1. Germline CDR1 SNHLY, CDR2 FYNNEI. CDR3 length equals 17 residues. Losses at the gene ends were 4 bases for V and 7 bases for J; bases not matched to a gene: 16. CDR3 coding DNA: TGTGCCAGCAGTGGTAGGGGGCCTGAGGGTTATCGGAACACCATATATTTT. Amino acids: CASSGRGPEGYRNTIYF.

Remarks on this clone: Germline and junction disagree at one end, which may indicate a read error. This chain links TRBV6-4 with TRBJ2-2; D may be TRBD1 (5 bases). Per the germline V gene, CDR1 is MRHNA and CDR2 is SNTAGT. The CDR3 is made up of 16 amino acids. The CDR3 loop reads CASSYSTDSNTGELFF. DNA for the CDR3: TGTGCCAGCAGTTACTCGACAGATTCGAACACCGGGGAGCTGTTTTTT.

In its sample, this clone was seen many times. The V and J genes are TRBV7-9 and TRBJ2-1; D not certain. This CDR3 comprises 15 residues. Per the germline V gene, CDR1 is SEHNR and CDR2 is FQNEAQ (reference sequence). With 2 bases removed from V and 1 base from J, the gap between germline ends came to 9 bases. The CDR3 DNA sequence: TGTGCCAGCAGCTTACAGGCCCGTTCCTACAATGAGCAGTTCTTC. It is translated as CASSLQARSYNEQFF.

This rearrangement joins TRBV5-6 to TRBJ2-7; weak D call: TRBD1 (6 bases). The CDR3 has 13 residues. The V gene's germline CDR1 is SGHDT and CDR2 YYEEEE. Between the trimmed V and J ends, which lost 4 bases and 2 bases, there was a span of 10 bases. This chain's CDR3 is CASSGGQPYEQYF. In DNA, the CDR3 is TGTGCCAGCAGCGGCGGACAGCCCTACGAGCAGTACTTC.

This clone appeared many times. The gene calls are TRBV4-3 and TRBJ1-2; D is perhaps TRBD1 (5 bases). This CDR3 has 17 residues. Trimming stripped 1 base from V and 2 bases from J, with 17 bases between. Per the germline V gene, CDR1 is LGHNA and CDR2 is YSLEER. DNA of the CDR3: TGCGCCAGCAGCCAAGTTGGGGGTCGTTCACTAAACTATGGCTACACCTTC. This codes for CASSQVGGRSLNYGYTF.

Concerning this clone itself: One end of the junction is discordant with germline, which a read error may explain. Other DNA sequences from this sample encode an identical CDR3 as well. The chain uses TRBV30 and TRBJ2-2, with D perhaps TRBD2 (6 bases). Germline V gene sequence: CDR1 GTSNPN, CDR2 SVGIG (reference sequence). CDR3 size: 15 residues. The CDR3 reads CAWSVAGGYTGELFF. CDR3 DNA: TGTGCCTGGAGTGTTGCCGGGGGTTACACCGGTGAGCTGTTTTTT.

This clone was observed many times. The V and J genes are TRBV12-3 or TRBV12-4 and TRBJ2-1; TRBD1 matches at 9 bases. Losses at the gene ends were 6 bases for V and 13 bases for J; bases not matched to a gene: 7. This CDR3 comprises 12 residues. CDR3 DNA sequence: TGTGCCAGCAGCCGGGACAGGGCATCCCAGTTCTTC. This gives the protein CASSRDRASQFF.

The CDR3 here is CASSEGGGGSTGELFF. The CDR3, as DNA: TGTGCCAGCAGTGAGGGGGGGGGCGGTAGCACCGGGGAGCTGTTTTTT. This chain uses TRBV6-1 with TRBJ2-2, with D perhaps TRBD2 (7 bases). V was shortened by 3 bases and J by 4 bases, with 15 bases between the two germline ends. The length of the CDR3 is 16 residues. Germline CDR1 reads MNHNS; CDR2 reads SASEGT.

This clone has a handful of counts. A much larger clone sits a single nucleotide away, making a read error possible. Other DNA sequences from this sample encode an identical CDR3 as well. The chain has TRBV10-3 and TRBJ1-4, with TRBD1 identical over 8 bases. Germline CDR1 reads ENHRY; CDR2 reads SYGVKD. The V segment lost 2 bases and the J segment 7 bases; nucleotides outside the gene matches: 12. This CDR3 is built from 17 residues. CDR3 residues: CAISERGQGAGIEKLFF. The CDR3 nucleotides read TGTGCCATCAGTGAGCGGGGGCAGGGGGCCGGTATTGAAAAACTGTTTTTT.

This clone came up many times. The CDR3 sequence: CASGPLGTGAQETQYF. The CDR3 coding sequence is TGTGCCAGCGGGCCCCTGGGGACAGGGGCACAAGAGACCCAGTACTTC. The rearrangement joins TRBV27 to TRBJ2-5, with 10 nucleotides matching TRBD1. The CDR3 is 16 residues long. V lost 8 bases and J lost 2; bases outside the gene matches: 11. CDR1 MNHEY and CDR2 SMNVEV come from the germline V gene (reference sequence).

This clone has a handful of counts. The rearrangement links TRBV6-1 to TRBJ2-1; TRBD1 matches at 9 bases. The V and J ends lost 7 bases and 7 bases, in that order; junction bases with no gene match: 11. From germline, CDR1 is MNHNS and CDR2 SASEGT. The CDR3 has 15 amino acids. The CDR3, as DNA: TGTGCCAGCACAACCCTACAGGGGGCTGGAAATGAGCAGTTCTTC. Amino acids: CASTTLQGAGNEQFF.

In this sample, this clone turned up many times. The CDR3 DNA reads TGTGCCAGCAGTGGCCGGTTTGCGGGAAGGGGTAATGAAAAACTGTTTTTT. As protein: CASSGRFAGRGNEKLFF. The J gene is TRBJ1-4, the V gene TRBV27, with D perhaps matching TRBD1 (5 bases). The V end was cut by 5 bases, the J end by 4 bases, with 20 bases between. CDR3 length: 17 amino acids. The germline CDR1 and CDR2 sequences are MNHEY and SMNVEV (reference sequence).

This clone was found many times. The gene calls are TRBV15 and TRBJ2-4; 7 nucleotides agree with TRBD2. Germline V gives CDR1 LNHNV, CDR2 YYDKDF (reference sequence). This CDR3 contains 15 residues. The trim removed 1 base at V and 8 bases at J, leaving 8 bases unmatched. The CDR3 DNA is TGTGCCACCAGCAGAGCCGCAGGGAGGGTGGACATTCAGTACTTC. Its translation is CATSRAAGRVDIQYF.

This chain connects TRBV5-4 to TRBJ1-2; D is uncertain. V was trimmed by 4 bases and J by 4 bases, leaving 14 bases between them. The CDR3 is made up of 14 amino acids. Germline V gene sequence: CDR1 SGHNT, CDR2 YYREEE (reference sequence). Here the CDR3 reads CASSPIGLSYGYTF. The DNA for the CDR3 is TGTGCCAGCAGCCCAATTGGGTTGAGCTATGGCTACACCTTC.

At least ten counts were recorded for this clone. This chain joins TRBV10-2 and TRBJ2-7; tentative D call: TRBD2 (5 bases). Germline CDR1 reads WSHSY; CDR2 reads SAAADI. V was trimmed by 2 bases and J by 7 bases, leaving 21 bases between them. The CDR3 covers 16 residues. The CDR3 nucleotides are TGCGCCAGCAGTGAGCTGGTTGGTAATTTCGGGGAAGAGCAGTACGTC. This gives the protein CASSELVGNFGEEQYV.

The table lists this clone with a few counts. The chain carries TRBV28 and TRBJ2-5, with a possible D match to TRBD1 (6 bases). Looked up from germline, CDR1 is MDHEN and CDR2 is SYDVKM. Between the trimmed V and J ends, which lost 2 bases and 4 bases, there was a span of 17 bases. The CDR3 loop spans 16 amino acids. The CDR3: CASSLRTVSEVETQYF. The DNA for the CDR3 is TGTGCCAGCAGTTTAAGGACAGTGTCTGAAGTAGAGACCCAGTACTTC.

This clone has ten or more counts. The chain carries TRBV20-1 and TRBJ2-5; TRBD2 agrees at 11 bases. Per the germline V gene, CDR1 is DFQATT and CDR2 is SNEGSKA (reference sequence). The CDR3 length is 15 residues. After removal of 6 bases from V and 1 base from J, the junction contained 7 bases not matched to a gene. CDR3 in DNA: TGCAGTGCCTTTACTAGCGGGGGCTTCCAAGAGACCCAGTACTTC. Translated, it gives CSAFTSGGFQETQYF.

Ten or more counts support this clone. The rearrangement joins TRBV10-2 to TRBJ1-4; 9 nucleotides agree with TRBD1. Per germline, CDR1 WSHSY and CDR2 SAAADI. The trim removed 5 bases at V and 5 bases at J, leaving 3 bases unmatched. This CDR3 is 14 amino acids long. CDR3 sequence: CASSSDRGNEKLFF. Here the CDR3 DNA reads TGCGCCAGCAGTTCGGACAGGGGAAATGAAAAACTGTTTTTT.

V gene TRBV2 combines with J gene TRBJ1-3, with TRBD1 as a possible D gene (6 bases). The V end was cut by 2 bases, the J end by 2 bases, with 7 bases between. This CDR3 comprises 14 residues. Germline V CDR1 and CDR2: SNHLY, FYNNEI. As DNA, the CDR3 is TGTGCCAGCAGTGAAAACAGGGCTGGAAACACCATATATTTT. Translation: CASSENRAGNTIYF.

The V and J genes are TRBV7-8 and TRBJ2-7, with D possibly being TRBD2 (5 bases). Trimming left V 2 bases short and J 6 bases short, with 17 bases between. Germline V CDR1 and CDR2: SGHVS, FQNEAQ. The CDR3 is 15 amino acids. The CDR3 reads CASSLFSSMGSEQYV. The CDR3 DNA reads as TGTGCCAGCAGCTTATTCTCATCTATGGGGAGCGAGCAGTACGTC.